One and the same sample provided the 15 T cell receptor beta chains below, sequenced in a study of shared clonotypes between healthy human individuals. The assay was immunoSEQ multiplex PCR, and TCRdb's table has in-frame clones only and misses some. The sample consists of roughly 2 million clones, approximately 94% of them appearing once. Sequencing was done on a sample of naive CD4+ T cells sorted from blood. Subset in this sample: CD45RA+ positively selected. Every receptor here comes from a man between 18 and 35 years old in good health.

V gene TRBV19 combines with J gene TRBJ2-7; a weak D match, TRBD1 (6 bases). Germline CDR1 reads LNHDA; CDR2 reads SQIVND (reference sequence). This CDR3 is 13 amino acids long. V shed 6 bases and J shed 5 bases, with 14 bases lying between them. This CDR3 is CASRQQGRHEQYF. CDR3 DNA sequence: TGTGCCAGTAGGCAACAGGGACGCCACGAGCAGTACTTC.

For this clone: Other DNA sequences within the sample encode an identical CDR3. This chain links TRBV5-1 with TRBJ1-1, with 8 nucleotides matching TRBD1. Germline V gives CDR1 SGHRS, CDR2 YFSETQ. The CDR3 sequence is 15 residues long. V was clipped by 1 base and J by 3 bases; unmatched bases: 5. Here the CDR3 reads CASSLSPTGDTEAFF. The CDR3 DNA sequence: TGCGCCAGCAGCTTGTCCCCGACAGGGGACACTGAAGCTTTCTTT.

The chain is built from TRBV10-1 and TRBJ2-7; D ambiguous. The CDR3 length is 13 residues. Per the germline V gene, CDR1 is WNHNN and CDR2 is SYGVQD (reference sequence). The V and J ends lost 4 bases and 1 base respectively, with 8 bases between them. CDR3: CASSAVPSYEQYF. CDR3 sequence (DNA): TGCGCCAGCAGTGCCGTTCCTTCCTACGAGCAGTACTTC.

This chain joins TRBV19 and TRBJ2-1; 9 bases are shared with TRBD2. Germline CDR1 is LNHDA and CDR2 is SQIVND (reference sequence). Trimming cost V 8 bases and J 6 bases; bases outside gene matches: 11. This CDR3 comprises 15 residues. For the CDR3, the DNA is TGTGCCAGTTCTACTAGCGGGCTGGTCTTCAATGAGCAGTTCTTC. Its protein product is CASSTSGLVFNEQFF.

This clone was picked up one time. The gene calls are TRBV5-1 and TRBJ2-1, with TRBD2 identical over 10 bases. V lost 3 bases and J lost 10; bases outside the gene matches: 19. From germline, CDR1 is SGHRS and CDR2 YFSETQ. CDR3 size: 18 residues. The CDR3 reads CASSSGLARGTDRTEQFF. CDR3 coding DNA: TGCGCCAGCAGCTCGGGACTAGCGCGGGGGACAGACCGCACGGAGCAGTTCTTC.

As concerns this clone: The identical CDR3 is also encoded by other nucleotide sequences in the sample. V and J are TRBV18 and TRBJ2-3; D possibly corresponds to TRBD1 (6 bases). With 0 bases removed from V and 1 base from J, the gap between germline ends came to 8 bases. Looked up from germline, CDR1 is KGHSH and CDR2 is LQKENI. The CDR3 is made up of 15 amino acids. The CDR3 sequence is CASSPPTGRTDTQYF. CDR3 DNA: TGTGCCAGCTCACCACCAACAGGGCGCACAGATACGCAGTATTTT.

This chain connects TRBV6-1 to TRBJ1-6; D may be TRBD1 (5 bases). This CDR3 region has 15 residues. Trimming cost V 10 bases and J 4 bases, with 17 bases left between them. Germline CDR1 is MNHNS and CDR2 is SASEGT. CDR3 loop: CATIGWGAYNSPLHF. CDR3 in DNA: TGTGCCACCATCGGTTGGGGCGCGTATAATTCACCCCTCCACTTT.

The rearrangement uses TRBV7-2 and TRBJ2-3; 9 nucleotides match TRBD2. This CDR3 is 15 amino acids long. Germline V gene lookup returns CDR1 SGHTA and CDR2 FQGNSA. V lost 2 bases to trimming and J lost 4 bases; unmatched junction nucleotides: 4. For the CDR3, the DNA is TGTGCCAGCAGCTTAATGGCGGGGGGGGCAGATACGCAGTATTTT. Translated: CASSLMAGGADTQYF.

A word on this clone: Distinct nucleotide sequences in the sample also encode this CDR3. This chain uses TRBV6-5 with TRBJ2-3; D call uncertain. V shed 8 bases and J shed 1 base, with 13 bases lying between them. The germline V gene encodes CDR1 MNHEY and CDR2 SVGAGI. The CDR3 spans 14 residues. This CDR3 is CASSRGRGTDTQYF. The CDR3 coding sequence is TGTGCCAGCTCACGAGGAAGGGGCACAGATACGCAGTATTTT.

Comments on this clone: The sample has other DNA sequences that encode this CDR3 too. The V gene is TRBV30, the J gene TRBJ1-3; 8 bases match TRBD1. V gave up 3 bases and J gave up 3 bases; unmatched junction bases: 7. In germline, CDR1 is GTSNPN, CDR2 SVGIG (reference sequence). The CDR3 totals 15 residues. CDR3 region: CAWSPDRGSGNTIYF. The CDR3 DNA follows: TGTGCCTGGAGCCCTGACAGGGGTAGTGGAAACACCATATATTTT.

The chain carries TRBV30 and TRBJ2-7; 14 positions agree with TRBD2. After removal of 7 bases from V and 5 bases from J, the junction contained 16 bases not matched to a gene. CDR1 and CDR2 (germline): GTSNPN, SVGIG (reference sequence). The CDR3 totals 17 residues. The CDR3 region has the DNA TGTGCCTTGAAGCGTGGGACTAGCGGGAGAATCGTGAACGAGCAGTACTTC. This sequence encodes CALKRGTSGRIVNEQYF.

V usage is TRBV5-4 and J usage is TRBJ2-2; the match to TRBD2 covers 10 bases. The ends lost 4 bases at V and 3 bases at J; junction bases unmatched: 3. Germline CDR1 SGHNT, CDR2 YYREEE (reference sequence). The CDR3 loop spans 15 amino acids. The CDR3 protein is CASSSGTSDTGELFF. DNA of the CDR3: TGTGCCAGCAGCAGCGGGACTAGCGACACCGGGGAGCTGTTTTTT.

Written as DNA, the CDR3 is TGTGCCAGCGGACTTTTACCCTACGAGCAGTACTTC. Encoded protein: CASGLLPYEQYF. The rearrangement uses TRBV2 and TRBJ2-7, with a tentative D call TRBD2 (5 bases). Germline V lookup: CDR1 SNHLY, CDR2 FYNNEI. V lost 8 bases to trimming and J lost 2 bases, with 10 bases between them. The length of the CDR3 is 12 residues. Together with reference TRBV2 and TRBJ2-7, the CDR3 gives the full variable domain: EPEVTQTPSHQVTQMGQEVILRCVPISNHLYFYWYRQILGQKVEFLVSFYNNEISEKSEIFDDQFSVERPDGSNFTLKIRSTKLEDSAMYFCASGLLPYEQYFGPGTRLTVT.

The J gene is TRBJ1-2, the V gene TRBV5-1, with TRBD1 matching over 11 bases. CDR3 length: 14 amino acids. The V gene's germline CDR1 is SGHRS and CDR2 YFSETQ. V was clipped by 4 bases and J by 8 bases; unmatched bases: 7. CDR3 amino acids: CASSPQDRGRGYTF. The CDR3 DNA sequence: TGCGCCAGCAGCCCGCAGGACAGGGGGCGAGGCTACACCTTC.

The genes are TRBV10-2 and TRBJ2-2; perhaps TRBD1 as D (6 bases). The CDR3 spans 15 residues. Germline loops: CDR1 WSHSY, CDR2 SAAADI. V lost 7 bases to trimming and J lost 2 bases, with 14 bases between them. The CDR3, as DNA: TGCGCCAGCACCCTTCCAGGGGAAAACACCGGGGAGCTGTTTTTT. Translated: CASTLPGENTGELFF.